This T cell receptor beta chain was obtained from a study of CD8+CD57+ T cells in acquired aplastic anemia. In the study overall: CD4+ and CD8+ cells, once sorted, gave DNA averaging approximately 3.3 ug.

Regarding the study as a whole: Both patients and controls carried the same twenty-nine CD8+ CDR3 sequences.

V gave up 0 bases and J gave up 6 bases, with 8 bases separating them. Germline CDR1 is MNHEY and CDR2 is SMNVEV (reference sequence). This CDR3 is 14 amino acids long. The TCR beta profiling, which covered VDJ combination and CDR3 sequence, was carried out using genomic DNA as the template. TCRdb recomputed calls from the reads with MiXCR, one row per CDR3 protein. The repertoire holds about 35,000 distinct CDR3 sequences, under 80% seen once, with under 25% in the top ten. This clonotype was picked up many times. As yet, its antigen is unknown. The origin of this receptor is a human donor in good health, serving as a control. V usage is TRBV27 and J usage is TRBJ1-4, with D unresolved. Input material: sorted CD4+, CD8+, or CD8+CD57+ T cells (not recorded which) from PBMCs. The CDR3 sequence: CASSLSGYDEKLFF. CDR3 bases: TGTGCCAGCAGTTTATCCGGGTATGATGAAAAACTGTTTTTT. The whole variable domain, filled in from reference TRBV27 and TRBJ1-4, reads EAQVTQNPRYLITVTGKKLTVTCSQNMNHEYMSWYRQDPGLGLRQIYYSMNVEVTDKGDVPEGYKVSRKEKRNFPLILESPSPNQTSLYFCASSLSGYDEKLFFGSGTQLSVL.